These T cell receptor beta chains were read from a single sample in a study of T cells in Graves' hyperthyroidism and ophthalmopathy. TCRdb redid the calling of the multiplex PCR reads with MiXCR, one entry per CDR3 protein. The sample lists around 99,000 distinct CDR3 sequences; about 15% were seen once. Specimen: blood. All receptors derive from a woman aged 50 to 65 with Graves' hyperthyroidism. Each CDR3 is given with its conserved first and last residue. The D gene is left open where the match is weak. Size is stated for part of the rows, as once, few or many counts, or as a class when the clone is expanded.

D: NA
size: many
V: TRBV7-8
J: TRBJ1-1
CDR3: CASSFDDKNTEAFF
DNA: TGTGCCAGCAGCTTCGATGACAAGAACACTGAAGCTTTCTTT

D: TRBD2
size: few
V: TRBV4-1
J: TRBJ2-1
CDR3: CASSQHTLAGEGDEQFF
DNA: TGCGCCAGCAGCCAGCATACTCTAGCGGGAGAAGGGGATGAGCAGTTCTTC

D: NA
size: NA
V: TRBV20-1
J: TRBJ2-2
CDR3: CSARALGNGELFF
DNA: TGCAGTGCTAGAGCGCTCGGGAACGGGGAGCTGTTTTTT

D: NA
size: few
V: TRBV5-1
J: TRBJ1-2
CDR3: CASSLVGGARGYTF
DNA: TGCGCCAGCAGCTTGGTCGGGGGGGCTCGTGGCTACACCTTC

D: TRBD1
size: many
V: TRBV30
J: TRBJ2-1
CDR3: CAWSNGQGQFF
DNA: TGTGCCTGGAGTAACGGACAGGGGCAGTTCTTC

D: TRBD1
size: many
V: TRBV30
J: TRBJ1-2
CDR3: CAWSIGTGDYGYTF
DNA: TGTGCCTGGAGTATCGGGACAGGGGACTATGGCTACACCTTC

D: NA
size: many
V: TRBV12-3/TRBV12-4
J: TRBJ2-2
CDR3: CASSLEVTGELFF
DNA: TGTGCCAGCAGCCTAGAGGTCACCGGGGAGCTGTTTTTT

D: NA
size: many
V: TRBV15
J: TRBJ1-6
CDR3: CATSEGPLNSPLHF
DNA: TGTGCCACCAGCGAGGGACCGTTGAATTCACCCCTCCACTTT

D: NA
size: many
V: TRBV6-6
J: TRBJ1-2
CDR3: CASSYSPGTRNGYTF
DNA: TGTGCCAGCAGTTACTCGCCAGGGACGAGGAATGGCTACACCTTC

D: TRBD2
size: NA
V: TRBV4-1
J: TRBJ2-7
CDR3: CASSTTSGRGYEQYF
DNA: TGCGCCAGCAGCACCACTAGCGGGAGAGGCTACGAGCAGTACTTC

D: NA
size: many
V: TRBV20-1
J: TRBJ2-7
CDR3: CSAHQGGRSYEQYF
DNA: TGCAGTGCTCATCAGGGTGGGAGGTCCTACGAGCAGTACTTC

D: TRBD1
size: NA
V: TRBV5-1
J: TRBJ2-7
CDR3: CASSFRGPRYEQYF
DNA: TGCGCCAGCAGCTTTAGGGGGCCCCGCTACGAGCAGTACTTC

D: NA
size: many
V: TRBV9
J: TRBJ1-1
CDR3: CASSGGRGSTEAFF
DNA: TGTGCCAGCAGCGGAGGACGAGGGTCAACTGAAGCTTTCTTT

D: NA
size: many
V: TRBV27
J: TRBJ2-4
CDR3: CASSLNPASGLNIQYF
DNA: TGTGCCAGCAGTTTAAACCCCGCATCAGGGCTAAACATTCAGTACTTC

D: NA
size: many
V: TRBV6-1
J: TRBJ1-2
CDR3: CASSSPRGEGYTF
DNA: TGTGCCAGCAGTAGCCCCCGGGGAGAGGGCTACACCTTC

D: NA
size: many
V: TRBV6-1
J: TRBJ2-1
CDR3: CASSYLTGNEQFF
DNA: TGTGCCAGCAGTTACCTTACAGGGAATGAGCAGTTCTTC

D: NA
size: many
V: TRBV10-3
J: TRBJ1-1
CDR3: CAIRSTQGTLNTEAFF
DNA: TGTGCCATCCGATCTACGCAGGGGACCTTGAACACTGAAGCTTTCTTT

D: TRBD1
size: few
V: TRBV10-3
J: TRBJ2-2
CDR3: CAMKDRGTGGELFF
DNA: TGTGCCATGAAGGACAGGGGAACTGGCGGGGAGCTGTTTTTT

D: TRBD1
size: few
V: TRBV9
J: TRBJ2-1
CDR3: CASSVTDRGDEQFF
DNA: TGTGCCAGCAGCGTTACGGACAGGGGCGATGAGCAGTTCTTC

D: NA
size: NA
V: TRBV27
J: TRBJ2-1
CDR3: CASTQRWPEALREQFF
DNA: TGTGCCAGCACCCAAAGGTGGCCCGAAGCACTCAGGGAGCAGTTCTTC